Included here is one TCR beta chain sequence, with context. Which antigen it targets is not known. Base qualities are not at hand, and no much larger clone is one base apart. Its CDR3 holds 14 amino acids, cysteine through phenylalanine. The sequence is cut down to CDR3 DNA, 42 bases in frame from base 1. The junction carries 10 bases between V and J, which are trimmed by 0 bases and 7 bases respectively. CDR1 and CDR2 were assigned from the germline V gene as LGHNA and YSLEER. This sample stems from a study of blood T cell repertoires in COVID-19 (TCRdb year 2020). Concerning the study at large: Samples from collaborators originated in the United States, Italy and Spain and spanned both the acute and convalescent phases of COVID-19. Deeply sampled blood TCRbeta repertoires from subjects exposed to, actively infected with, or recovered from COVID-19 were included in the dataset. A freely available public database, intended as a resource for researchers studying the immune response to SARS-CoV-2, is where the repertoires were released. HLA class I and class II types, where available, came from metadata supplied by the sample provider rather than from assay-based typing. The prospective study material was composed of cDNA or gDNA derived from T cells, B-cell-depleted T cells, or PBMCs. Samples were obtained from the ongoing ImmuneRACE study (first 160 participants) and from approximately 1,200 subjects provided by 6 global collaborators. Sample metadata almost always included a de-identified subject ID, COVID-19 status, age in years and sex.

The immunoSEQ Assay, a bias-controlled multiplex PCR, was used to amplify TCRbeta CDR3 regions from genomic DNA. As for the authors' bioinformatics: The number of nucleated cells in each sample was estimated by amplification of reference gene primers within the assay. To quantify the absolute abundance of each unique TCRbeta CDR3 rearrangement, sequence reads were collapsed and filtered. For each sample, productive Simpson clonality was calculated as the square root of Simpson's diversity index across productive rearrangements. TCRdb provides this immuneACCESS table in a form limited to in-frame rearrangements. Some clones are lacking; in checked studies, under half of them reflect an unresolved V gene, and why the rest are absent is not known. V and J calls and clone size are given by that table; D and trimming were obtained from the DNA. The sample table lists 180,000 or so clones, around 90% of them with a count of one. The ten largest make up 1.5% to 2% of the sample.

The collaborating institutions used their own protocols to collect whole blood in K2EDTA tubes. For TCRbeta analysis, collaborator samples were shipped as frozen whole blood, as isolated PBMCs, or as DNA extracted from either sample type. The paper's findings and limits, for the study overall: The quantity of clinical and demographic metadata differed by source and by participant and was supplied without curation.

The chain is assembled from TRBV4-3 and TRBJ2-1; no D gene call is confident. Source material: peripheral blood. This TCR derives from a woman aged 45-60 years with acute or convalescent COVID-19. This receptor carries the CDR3 CASSQDANQNEQFF. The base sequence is TGCGCCAGCAGCCAAGATGCTAACCAAAATGAGCAGTTCTTC.